Described below is a single T cell receptor (beta chain) sequence and its context. What it binds is not known. Sequencing used immunoSEQ multiplex PCR; TCRdb keeps in-frame clones, though not all of them. The table includes about 56,000 clones, 93% detected once. This record belongs to a study of cytomegalovirus exposure and HLA in healthy donors. Study observations and caveats: Rare TCR sequences dominated, though some public TCRs recurred in many donors.

Germline values: CDR1 GTSNPN, CDR2 SVGIG (reference sequence). V lost 0 bases and J lost 3; bases outside the gene matches: 5. This CDR3 region has 15 residues. Sequencing was done on a sample of PBMCs. J is TRBJ1-3 and V is TRBV30; 7 bases map to TRBD1. The clonotype originates from a woman under 30 in good health and CMV-seropositive. The CDR3 sequence: CAWSVPTGFGNTIYF. The CDR3 nucleotides are TGTGCCTGGAGTGTTCCGACAGGGTTTGGAAACACCATATATTTT.